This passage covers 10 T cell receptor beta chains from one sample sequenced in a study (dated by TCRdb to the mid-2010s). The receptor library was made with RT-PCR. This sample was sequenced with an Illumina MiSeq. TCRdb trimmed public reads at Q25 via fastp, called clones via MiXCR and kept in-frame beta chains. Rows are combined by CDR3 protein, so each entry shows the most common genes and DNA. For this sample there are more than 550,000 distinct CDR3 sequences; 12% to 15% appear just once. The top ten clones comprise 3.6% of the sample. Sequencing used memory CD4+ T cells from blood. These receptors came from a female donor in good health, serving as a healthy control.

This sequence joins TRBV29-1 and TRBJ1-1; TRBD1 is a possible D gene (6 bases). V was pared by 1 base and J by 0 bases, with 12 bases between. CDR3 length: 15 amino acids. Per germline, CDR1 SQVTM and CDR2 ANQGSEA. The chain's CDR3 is CSVEGLTGMNTEAFF. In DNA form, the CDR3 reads TGCAGCGTTGAAGGATTGACAGGTATGAACACTGAAGCTTTCTTT.

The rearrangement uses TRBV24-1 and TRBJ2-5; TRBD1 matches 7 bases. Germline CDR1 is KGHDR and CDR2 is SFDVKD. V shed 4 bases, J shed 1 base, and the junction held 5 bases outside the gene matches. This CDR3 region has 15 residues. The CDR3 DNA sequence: TGTGCCACCAGTGAACCACAGGGGAGCCAAGAGACCCAGTACTTC. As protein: CATSEPQGSQETQYF.

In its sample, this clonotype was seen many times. CDR3 DNA: TGCAGTGCTAGTGCCGCCAACCTGAACACTGAAGCTTTCTTT. Protein product: CSASAANLNTEAFF. The rearrangement links TRBV20-1 to TRBJ1-1; D is unresolved. Germline CDR1 is DFQATT and CDR2 is SNEGSKA (reference sequence). The CDR3 runs to 14 residues. Deletions cut 3 bases from V and 0 bases from J, with 11 bases between.

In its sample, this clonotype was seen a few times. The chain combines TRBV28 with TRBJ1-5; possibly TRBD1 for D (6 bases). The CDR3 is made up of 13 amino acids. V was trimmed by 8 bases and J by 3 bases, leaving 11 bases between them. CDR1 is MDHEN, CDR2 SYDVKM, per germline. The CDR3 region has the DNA TGTGCCAGCGGAACAGGGCACAATCAGCCCCAGCATTTT. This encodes CASGTGHNQPQHF.

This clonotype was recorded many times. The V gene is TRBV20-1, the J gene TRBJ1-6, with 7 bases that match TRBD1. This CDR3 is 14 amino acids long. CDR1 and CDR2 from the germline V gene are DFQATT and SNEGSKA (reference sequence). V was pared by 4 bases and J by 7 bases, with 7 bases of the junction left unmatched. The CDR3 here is CSAKGRGLNSPLHF. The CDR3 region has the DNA TGCAGTGCTAAGGGCAGGGGGTTGAATTCACCCCTCCACTTT.

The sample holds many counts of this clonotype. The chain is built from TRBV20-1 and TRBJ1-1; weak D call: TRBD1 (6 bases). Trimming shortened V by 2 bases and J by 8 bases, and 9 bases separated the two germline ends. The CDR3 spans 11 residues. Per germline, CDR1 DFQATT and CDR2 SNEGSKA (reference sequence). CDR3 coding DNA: TGCAGTGCTAGACGGACAGAAGAAGCTTTCTTT. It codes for CSARRTEEAFF.

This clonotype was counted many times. CDR3 sequence: CSATNTGELFF. CDR3 nucleotides: TGCAGTGCCACGAACACCGGGGAGCTGTTTTTT. The genes are TRBV20-1 and TRBJ2-2; D is ambiguous. The CDR3 is 11 residues long. Trimming shortened V by 6 bases and J by 0 bases, and 2 bases separated the two germline ends. From germline, CDR1 is DFQATT and CDR2 SNEGSKA (reference sequence).

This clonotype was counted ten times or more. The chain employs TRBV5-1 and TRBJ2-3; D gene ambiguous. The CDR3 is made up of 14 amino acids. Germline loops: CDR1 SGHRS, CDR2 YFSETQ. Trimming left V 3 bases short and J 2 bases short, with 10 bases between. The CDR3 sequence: CASSSEANTDTQYF. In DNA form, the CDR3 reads TGCGCCAGCAGCTCGGAAGCCAACACAGATACGCAGTATTTT.

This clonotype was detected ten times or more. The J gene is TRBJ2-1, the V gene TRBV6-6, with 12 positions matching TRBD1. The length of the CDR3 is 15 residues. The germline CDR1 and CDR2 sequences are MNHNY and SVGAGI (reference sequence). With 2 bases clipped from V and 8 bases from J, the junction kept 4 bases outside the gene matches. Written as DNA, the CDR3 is TGTGCCAGCAGTTACCCCGGGACAGGGGGCGATGAGCAGTTCTTC. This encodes CASSYPGTGGDEQFF.

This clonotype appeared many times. Here the CDR3 reads CASSRDRGGETQYF. CDR3 nucleotide sequence: TGTGCCAGCAGCCGTGACAGGGGAGGGGAGACCCAGTACTTC. This chain connects TRBV7-7 to TRBJ2-5; possibly TRBD1 for D (8 bases). This CDR3 has 14 amino acids. The V gene lost 5 bases and the J gene lost 5 bases, with 15 bases spanning the gap. Germline CDR1 reads SSHAT; CDR2 reads FNYEAQ (reference sequence).